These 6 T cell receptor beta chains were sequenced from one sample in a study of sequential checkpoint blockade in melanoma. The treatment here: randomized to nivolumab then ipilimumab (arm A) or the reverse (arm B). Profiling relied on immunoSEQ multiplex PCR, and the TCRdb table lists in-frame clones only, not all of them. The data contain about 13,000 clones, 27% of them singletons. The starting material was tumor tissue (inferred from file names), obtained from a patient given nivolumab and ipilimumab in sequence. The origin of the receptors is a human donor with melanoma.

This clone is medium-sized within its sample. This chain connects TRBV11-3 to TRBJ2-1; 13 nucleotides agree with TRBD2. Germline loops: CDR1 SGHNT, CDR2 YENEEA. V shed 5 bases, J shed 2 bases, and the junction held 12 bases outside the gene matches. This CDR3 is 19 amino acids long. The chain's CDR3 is CASSQGTSGAASPYNEQFF. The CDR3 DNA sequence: TGTGCCAGCAGCCAAGGGACTAGCGGGGCTGCCTCACCCTACAATGAGCAGTTCTTC.

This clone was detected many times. This chain's CDR3 is CASRRTYSTAEAFF. The CDR3 coding sequence is TGTGCCAGCAGACGGACGTACTCGACGGCTGAAGCTTTCTTT. V usage is TRBV28 and J usage is TRBJ1-1; no clear D. Between the trimmed V and J ends, which lost 6 bases and 6 bases, there was a span of 17 bases. The CDR3 length is 14 residues. Germline V gene data show CDR1 as MDHEN and CDR2 as SYDVKM.

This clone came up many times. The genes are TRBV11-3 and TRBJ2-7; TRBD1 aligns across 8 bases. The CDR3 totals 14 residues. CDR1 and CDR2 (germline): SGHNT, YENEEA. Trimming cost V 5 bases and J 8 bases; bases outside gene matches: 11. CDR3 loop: CASSLRTGWDQQYF. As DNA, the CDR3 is TGTGCCAGCAGCCTAAGGACAGGGTGGGACCAGCAGTACTTC.

The CDR3 is CASSSGLAGALGEQFF. CDR3 sequence (DNA): TGTGCCAGCAGTTCCGGACTAGCGGGAGCGCTAGGTGAGCAGTTCTTC. The chain couples TRBV6-8 to TRBJ2-1, with 13 bases that match TRBD2. V shed 4 bases and J 9 bases; nucleotides not matched to a gene: 9. This CDR3 comprises 16 residues. The V gene's germline CDR1 is MNHGY and CDR2 SAAAGT.

The CDR3 sequence is CASASVATRGVANYGYTF. In DNA form, the CDR3 reads TGCGCCAGCGCCTCAGTTGCTACCCGAGGGGTAGCTAACTATGGCTACACCTTC. The chain has TRBV5-1 and TRBJ1-2, with D possibly TRBD1 on 5 matching bases. The CDR3 length is 18 residues. Trimming took off 7 bases at V and 0 bases at J, with 25 bases between the two ends. Per the germline V gene, CDR1 is SGHRS and CDR2 is YFSETQ.

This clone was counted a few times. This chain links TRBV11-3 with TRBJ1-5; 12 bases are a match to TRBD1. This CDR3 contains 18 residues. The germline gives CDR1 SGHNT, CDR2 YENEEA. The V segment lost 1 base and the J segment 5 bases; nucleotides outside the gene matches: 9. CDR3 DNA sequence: TGTGCCAGCAGCTTAGTAGGTGGAGGGACAGGGGGCGATCAGCCCCAGCATTTT. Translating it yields CASSLVGGGTGGDQPQHF.